This TCR beta chain was sequenced in a study of T cells in Graves' hyperthyroidism and ophthalmopathy. What was amplified from RNA transcripts were TCR beta CDR3 regions. First-round RT-PCR targeting the TCR CDR3 was performed with the HTBI primer set. TCRdb reprocessed the multiplex PCR reads with MiXCR, giving one entry per CDR3 protein. The sample comprises about 690,000 distinct CDR3 sequences, roughly 17% of which are singletons, and about a sixth rests with the top ten. Trimming at V came to 8 bases and at J to 1 base, leaving 13 bases not matched to a gene. The CDR3 covers 18 residues. Looked up from germline, CDR1 is SNHLY and CDR2 is FYNNEI. For this clonotype: It may be a read error: a sequence one base away is much more abundant.

Input material: blood. The receptor was isolated from a man aged 50 to 59 with Graves' hyperthyroidism. This sequence joins TRBV2 and TRBJ2-1, with 11 bases fitting TRBD2. The CDR3 sequence: CASGDDPGLADSYNEQFF. CDR3 coding DNA: TGTGCCAGCGGCGATGATCCGGGACTAGCGGATTCCTACAATGAGCAGTTCTTC.